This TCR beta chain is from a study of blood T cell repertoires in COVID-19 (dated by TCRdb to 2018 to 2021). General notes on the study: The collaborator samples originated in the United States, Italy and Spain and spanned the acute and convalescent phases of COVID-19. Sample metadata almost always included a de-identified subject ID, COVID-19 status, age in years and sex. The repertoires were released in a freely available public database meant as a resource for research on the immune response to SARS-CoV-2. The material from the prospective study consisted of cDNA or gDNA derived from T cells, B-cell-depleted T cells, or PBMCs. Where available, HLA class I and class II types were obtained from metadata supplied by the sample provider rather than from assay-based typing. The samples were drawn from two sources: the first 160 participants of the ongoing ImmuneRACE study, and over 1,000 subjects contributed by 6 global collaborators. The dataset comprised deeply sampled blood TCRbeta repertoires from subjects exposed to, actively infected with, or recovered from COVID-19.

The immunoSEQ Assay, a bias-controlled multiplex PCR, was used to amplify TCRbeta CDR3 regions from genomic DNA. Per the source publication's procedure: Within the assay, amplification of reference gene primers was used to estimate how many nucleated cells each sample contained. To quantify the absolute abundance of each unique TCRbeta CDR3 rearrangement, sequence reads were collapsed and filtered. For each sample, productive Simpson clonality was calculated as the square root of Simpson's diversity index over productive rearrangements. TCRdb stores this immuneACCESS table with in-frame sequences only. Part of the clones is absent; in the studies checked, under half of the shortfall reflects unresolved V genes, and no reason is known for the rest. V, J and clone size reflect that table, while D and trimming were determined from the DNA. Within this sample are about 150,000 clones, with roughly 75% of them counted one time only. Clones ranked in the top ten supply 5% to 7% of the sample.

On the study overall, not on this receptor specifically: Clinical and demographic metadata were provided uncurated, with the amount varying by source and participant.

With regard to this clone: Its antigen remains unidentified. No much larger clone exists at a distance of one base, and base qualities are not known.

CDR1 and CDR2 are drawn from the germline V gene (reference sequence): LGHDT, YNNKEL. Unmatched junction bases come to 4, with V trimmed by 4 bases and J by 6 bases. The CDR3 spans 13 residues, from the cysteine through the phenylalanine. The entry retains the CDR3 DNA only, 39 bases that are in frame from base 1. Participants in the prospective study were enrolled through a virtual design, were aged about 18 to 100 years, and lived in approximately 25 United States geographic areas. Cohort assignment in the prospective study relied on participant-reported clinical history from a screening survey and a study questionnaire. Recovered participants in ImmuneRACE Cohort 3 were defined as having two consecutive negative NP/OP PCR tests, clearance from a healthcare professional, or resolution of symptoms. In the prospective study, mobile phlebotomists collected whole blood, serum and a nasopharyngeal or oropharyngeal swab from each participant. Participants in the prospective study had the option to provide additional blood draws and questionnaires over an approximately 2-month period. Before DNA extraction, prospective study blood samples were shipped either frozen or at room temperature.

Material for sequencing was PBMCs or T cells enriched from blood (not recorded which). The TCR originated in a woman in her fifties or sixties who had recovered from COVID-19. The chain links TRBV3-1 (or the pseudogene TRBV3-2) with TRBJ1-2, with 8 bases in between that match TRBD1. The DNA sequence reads TGTGCCAGCAGCCGGACAGGGACGGATGGCTACACCTTC. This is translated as CASSRTGTDGYTF.